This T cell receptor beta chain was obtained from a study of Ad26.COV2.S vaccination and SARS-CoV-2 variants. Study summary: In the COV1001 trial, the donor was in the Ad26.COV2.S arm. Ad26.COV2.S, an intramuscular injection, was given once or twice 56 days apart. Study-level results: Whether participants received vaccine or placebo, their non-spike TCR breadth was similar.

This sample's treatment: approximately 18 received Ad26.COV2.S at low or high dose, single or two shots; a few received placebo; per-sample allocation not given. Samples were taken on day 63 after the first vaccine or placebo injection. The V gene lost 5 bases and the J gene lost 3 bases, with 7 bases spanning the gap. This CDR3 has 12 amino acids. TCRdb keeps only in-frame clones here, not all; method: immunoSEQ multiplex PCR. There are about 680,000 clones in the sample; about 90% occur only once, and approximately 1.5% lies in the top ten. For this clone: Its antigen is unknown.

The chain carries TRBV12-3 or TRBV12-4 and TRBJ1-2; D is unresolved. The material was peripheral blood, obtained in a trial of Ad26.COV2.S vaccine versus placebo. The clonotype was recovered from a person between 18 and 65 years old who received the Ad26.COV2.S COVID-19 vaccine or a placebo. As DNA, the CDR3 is TGTGCCAGCAGTCCCTCGGACTATGGCTACACCTTC. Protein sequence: CASSPSDYGYTF.